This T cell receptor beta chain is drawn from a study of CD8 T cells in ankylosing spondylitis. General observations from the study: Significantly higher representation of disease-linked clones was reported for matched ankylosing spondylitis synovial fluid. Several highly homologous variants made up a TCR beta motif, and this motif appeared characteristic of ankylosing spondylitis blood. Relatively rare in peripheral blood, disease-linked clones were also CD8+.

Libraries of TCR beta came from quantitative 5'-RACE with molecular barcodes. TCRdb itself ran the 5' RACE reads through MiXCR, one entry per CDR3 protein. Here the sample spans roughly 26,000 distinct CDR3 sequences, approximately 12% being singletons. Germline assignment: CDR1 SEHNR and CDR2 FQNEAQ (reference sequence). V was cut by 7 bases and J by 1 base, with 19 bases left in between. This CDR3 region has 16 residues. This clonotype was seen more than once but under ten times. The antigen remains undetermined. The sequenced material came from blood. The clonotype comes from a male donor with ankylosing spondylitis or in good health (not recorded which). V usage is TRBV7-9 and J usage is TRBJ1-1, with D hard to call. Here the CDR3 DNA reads TGTGCCAGCACCAGCGGCCAAAACACTAAGAACACTGAAGCTTTCTTT. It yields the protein CASTSGQNTKNTEAFF.